The 11 T cell receptor beta chains in this list originate from one sample, sequenced in a study of early stage breast cancer tumors. Assay: immunoSEQ multiplex PCR; the TCRdb copy retains only in-frame clones and omits some. The sample yields 5,500 to 7,000 clones, roughly three fifths seen once. Sequencing was carried out using normal breast tissue next to the tumor. The receptors here all came from a person between 50 and 60 years old with breast cancer.

V is TRBV30 and J is TRBJ2-1; weak D call: TRBD2 (6 bases). Germline lookup yields CDR1 GTSNPN and CDR2 SVGIG (reference sequence). Trimming took off 1 base at V and 10 bases at J, with 11 bases between the two ends. The CDR3 covers 12 residues. The CDR3, as DNA: TGTGCCTGGAGTGCTGCGGGAAGGGAGCAGTTCTTC. Protein sequence: CAWSAAGREQFF.

This clone turned up a few times. The J gene is TRBJ2-7, the V gene TRBV5-1; no clear D. The V and J ends lost 0 bases and 5 bases respectively, with 3 bases between them. This CDR3 has 11 amino acids. In germline, CDR1 is SGHRS, CDR2 YFSETQ. In DNA form, the CDR3 reads TGCGCCAGCAGCTTGGCCAACGAGCAGTACTTC. Its protein product is CASSLANEQYF.

This sequence joins TRBV11-3 and TRBJ2-1; D gene uncertain. Germline loops: CDR1 SGHNT, CDR2 YENEEA. This CDR3 is built from 13 residues. Trimming left V 0 bases short and J 3 bases short, with 3 bases between. The CDR3 loop reads CASSLEYYNEQFF. The CDR3 DNA follows: TGTGCCAGCAGCTTAGAATACTACAATGAGCAGTTCTTC.

The sample holds a few counts of this clone. The chain employs TRBV4-3 and TRBJ1-1; D gene uncertain. The CDR3 runs 14 residues. Germline CDR1 and CDR2: LGHNA and YSLEER. Trimming cost V 4 bases and J 4 bases, with 13 bases left between them. The CDR3 sequence is CASSRTSSGTEAFF. The CDR3 DNA sequence: TGCGCCAGCAGCCGGACCTCATCGGGCACTGAAGCTTTCTTT.

V is TRBV7-3 and J is TRBJ2-3; a weak D match, TRBD2 (6 bases). The ends were cut back, 5 bases at V and 6 bases at J, with 15 bases in the middle. The CDR3 runs to 14 residues. CDR1 and CDR2 (germline): SGHTA, FQGTGA. CDR3 DNA sequence: TGTGCCAGCAGCCCGGGGGTTTCCCCGGATACGCAGTATTTT. Its translation: CASSPGVSPDTQYF.

A few counts support this clone. Written as DNA, the CDR3 is TGCGCCAGCAGCCGCCAGACCTCAGCCTACGAGCAGTACTTC. Amino acid sequence: CASSRQTSAYEQYF. The rearrangement links TRBV5-1 to TRBJ2-7; no reliable D call. The V gene lost 4 bases and the J gene lost 2 bases, with 13 bases spanning the gap. The germline gives CDR1 SGHRS, CDR2 YFSETQ. The CDR3 has 14 amino acids. Full variable domain (remainder filled in from reference TRBV5-1 and TRBJ2-7): KAGVTQTPRYLIKTRGQQVTLSCSPISGHRSVSWYQQTPGQGLQFLFEYFSETQRNKGNFPGRFSGRQFSNSRSEMNVSTLELGDSALYLCASSRQTSAYEQYFGPGTRLTVT.

The chain has TRBV7-4 and TRBJ2-7, with 8 bases matching TRBD1. The ends lost 0 bases at V and 2 bases at J; junction bases unmatched: 9. The germline V gene has CDR1 SGHVT and CDR2 SQSDAQ. There are 17 residues in the CDR3. DNA of the CDR3: TGTGCCAGCAGCTTAGCGCTTACAGGGGGACGCACCTACGAGCAGTACTTC. The encoded protein is CASSLALTGGRTYEQYF.

The V gene is TRBV5-1, the J gene TRBJ1-1; no reliable D call. This CDR3 has 15 residues. Looked up from germline, CDR1 is SGHRS and CDR2 is YFSETQ. The germline V and J ends were trimmed by 1 base and 1 base, with 11 bases remaining between them. The chain's CDR3 is CASSLRSTGNTEAFF. The CDR3 bases are TGCGCCAGCAGCTTGAGGTCTACCGGGAACACTGAAGCTTTCTTT.

The chain employs TRBV6-1 and TRBJ2-7, with TRBD1 matching over 8 bases. V gave up 4 bases and J gave up 4 bases; unmatched junction bases: 9. Germline lookup yields CDR1 MNHNS and CDR2 SASEGT. The CDR3 has 15 amino acids. CDR3 DNA: TGTGCCAGCAGTGCCGACAGGGGAGAGGGGTACGAGCAGTACTTC. Encoded protein: CASSADRGEGYEQYF.

The rearrangement joins TRBV5-4 to TRBJ2-3, with TRBD2 matching over 9 bases. After removal of 1 base from V and 2 bases from J, the junction contained 5 bases not matched to a gene. The CDR3 covers 16 residues. The germline V gene has CDR1 SGHNT and CDR2 YYREEE (reference sequence). CDR3 protein: CASSLNSGRPTDTQYF. In nucleotides, the CDR3 is TGTGCCAGCAGCTTGAATAGCGGGAGACCCACAGATACGCAGTATTTT.

V usage is TRBV5-1 and J usage is TRBJ2-7; 12 bases are shared with TRBD2. The CDR3 covers 15 residues. Germline CDR1 is SGHRS and CDR2 is YFSETQ. V dropped 0 bases and J dropped 7; count of bases not matched to a gene: 5. CDR3 bases: TGCGCCAGCAGCTTGGGACTAGCGGGAGAGGGAGAGCAGTACTTC. It specifies CASSLGLAGEGEQYF.